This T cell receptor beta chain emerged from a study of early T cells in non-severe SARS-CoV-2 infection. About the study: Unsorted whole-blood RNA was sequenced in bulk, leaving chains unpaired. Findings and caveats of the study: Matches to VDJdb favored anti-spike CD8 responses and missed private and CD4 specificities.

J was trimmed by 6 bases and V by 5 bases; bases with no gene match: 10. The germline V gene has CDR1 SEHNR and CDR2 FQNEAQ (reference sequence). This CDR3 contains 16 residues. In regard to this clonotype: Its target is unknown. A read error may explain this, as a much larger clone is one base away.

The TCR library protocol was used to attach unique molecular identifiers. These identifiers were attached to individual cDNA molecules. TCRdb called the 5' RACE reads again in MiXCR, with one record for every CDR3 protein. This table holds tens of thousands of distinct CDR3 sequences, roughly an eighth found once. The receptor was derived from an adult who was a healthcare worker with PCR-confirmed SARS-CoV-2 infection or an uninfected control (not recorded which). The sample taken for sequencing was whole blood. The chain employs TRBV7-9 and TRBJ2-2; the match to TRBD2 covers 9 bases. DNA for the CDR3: TGTGCCAGCAGCCGAACGATTAGCGGGAGCCCCGGGGAGCTGTTTTTT. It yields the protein CASSRTISGSPGELFF.